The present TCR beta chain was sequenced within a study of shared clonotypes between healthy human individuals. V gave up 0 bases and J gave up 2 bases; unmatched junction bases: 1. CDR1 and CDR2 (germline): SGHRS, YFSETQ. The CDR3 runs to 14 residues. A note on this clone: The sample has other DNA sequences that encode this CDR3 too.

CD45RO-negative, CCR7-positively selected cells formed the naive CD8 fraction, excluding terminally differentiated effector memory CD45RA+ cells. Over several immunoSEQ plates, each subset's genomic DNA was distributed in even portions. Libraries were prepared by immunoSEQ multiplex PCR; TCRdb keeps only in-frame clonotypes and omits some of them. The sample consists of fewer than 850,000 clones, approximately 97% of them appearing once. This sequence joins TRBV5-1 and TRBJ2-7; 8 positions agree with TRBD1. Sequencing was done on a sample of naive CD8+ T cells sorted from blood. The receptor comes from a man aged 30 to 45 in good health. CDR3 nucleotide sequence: TGCGCCAGCAGCTTGGAACAGGGGGCCTACGAGCAGTACTTC. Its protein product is CASSLEQGAYEQYF.